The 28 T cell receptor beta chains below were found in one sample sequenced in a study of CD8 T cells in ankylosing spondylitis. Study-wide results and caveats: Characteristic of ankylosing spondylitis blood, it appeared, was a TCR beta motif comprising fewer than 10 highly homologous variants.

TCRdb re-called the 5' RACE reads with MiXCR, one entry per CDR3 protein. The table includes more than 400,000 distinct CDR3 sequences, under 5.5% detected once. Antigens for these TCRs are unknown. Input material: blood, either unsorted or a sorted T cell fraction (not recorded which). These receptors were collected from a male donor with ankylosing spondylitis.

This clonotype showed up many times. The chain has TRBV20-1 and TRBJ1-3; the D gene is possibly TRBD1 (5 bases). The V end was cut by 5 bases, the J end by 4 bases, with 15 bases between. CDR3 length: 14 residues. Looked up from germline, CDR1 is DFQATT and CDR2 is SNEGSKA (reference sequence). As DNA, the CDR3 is TGCAGTGCTGCCCGAGGGACTATCGGAAACACCATATATTTT. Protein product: CSAARGTIGNTIYF.

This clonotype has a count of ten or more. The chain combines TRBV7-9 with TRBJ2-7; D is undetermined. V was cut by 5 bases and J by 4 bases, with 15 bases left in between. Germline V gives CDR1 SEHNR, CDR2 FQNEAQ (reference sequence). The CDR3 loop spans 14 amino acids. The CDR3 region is CASSPPLTGYEQYF. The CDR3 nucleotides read TGTGCCAGCAGCCCACCCCTGACCGGATACGAGCAGTACTTC.

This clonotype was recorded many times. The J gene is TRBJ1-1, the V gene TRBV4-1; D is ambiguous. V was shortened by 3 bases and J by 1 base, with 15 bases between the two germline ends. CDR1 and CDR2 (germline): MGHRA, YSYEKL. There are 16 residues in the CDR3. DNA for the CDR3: TGCGCCAGCAGCCAGAAGCCATACAGAGAGAACACTGAAGCTTTCTTT. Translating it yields CASSQKPYRENTEAFF.

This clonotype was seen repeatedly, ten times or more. The CDR3 region has the DNA TGCGCCAGCAGCTTGGAGGGACTAGCGGGAAACACAGATACGCAGTATTTT. It specifies CASSLEGLAGNTDTQYF. The chain combines TRBV5-1 with TRBJ2-3; 13 bases agree with TRBD2. J lost 2 bases, V lost 0 bases, and 3 bases had no gene match. This CDR3 region has 17 residues. Germline V gives CDR1 SGHRS, CDR2 YFSETQ.

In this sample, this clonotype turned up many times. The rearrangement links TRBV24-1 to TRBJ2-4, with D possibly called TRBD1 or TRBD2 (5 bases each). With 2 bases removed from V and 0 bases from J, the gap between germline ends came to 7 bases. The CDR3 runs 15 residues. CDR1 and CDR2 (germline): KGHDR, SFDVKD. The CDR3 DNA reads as TGTGCCACCAGTGATTCGGGGCCAGCCAAAAACATTCAGTACTTC. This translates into CATSDSGPAKNIQYF.

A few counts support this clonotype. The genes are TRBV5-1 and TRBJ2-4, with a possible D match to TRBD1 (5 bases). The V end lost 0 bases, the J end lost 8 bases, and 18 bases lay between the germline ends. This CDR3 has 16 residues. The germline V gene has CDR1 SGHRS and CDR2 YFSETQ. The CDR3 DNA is TGCGCCAGCAGCTTGGGGGGCGCGGACCCATTGGACATTCAGTACTTC. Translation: CASSLGGADPLDIQYF.

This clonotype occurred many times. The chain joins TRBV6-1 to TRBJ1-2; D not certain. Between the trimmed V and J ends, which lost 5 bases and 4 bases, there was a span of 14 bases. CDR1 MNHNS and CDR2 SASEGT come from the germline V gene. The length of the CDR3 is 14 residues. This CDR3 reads CASSPTGVIYGYTF. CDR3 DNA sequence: TGTGCCAGCAGTCCCACCGGGGTTATCTATGGCTACACCTTC.

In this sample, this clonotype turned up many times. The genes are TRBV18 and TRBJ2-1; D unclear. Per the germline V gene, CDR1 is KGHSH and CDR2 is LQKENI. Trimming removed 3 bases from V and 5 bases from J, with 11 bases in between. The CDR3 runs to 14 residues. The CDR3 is CASSPSNYNNEQFF. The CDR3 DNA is TGTGCCAGCTCACCCTCAAACTACAACAATGAGCAGTTCTTC.

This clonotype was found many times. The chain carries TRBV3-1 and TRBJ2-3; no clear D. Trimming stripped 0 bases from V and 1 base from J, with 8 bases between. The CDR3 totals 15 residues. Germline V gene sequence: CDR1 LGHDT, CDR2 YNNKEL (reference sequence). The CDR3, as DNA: TGTGCCAGCAGCCAAGAAACGGTGGGCACAGATACGCAGTATTTT. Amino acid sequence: CASSQETVGTDTQYF.

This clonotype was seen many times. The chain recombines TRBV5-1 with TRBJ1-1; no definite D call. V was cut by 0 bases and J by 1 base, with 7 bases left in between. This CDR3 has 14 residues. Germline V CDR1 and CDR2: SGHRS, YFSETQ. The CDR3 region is CASSLASWNTEAFF. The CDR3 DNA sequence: TGCGCCAGCAGCTTGGCCTCTTGGAACACTGAAGCTTTCTTT.

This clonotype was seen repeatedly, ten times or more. Here the CDR3 DNA reads TGTGCCAGCAGTTCAAGAATAGAGGTTAGGTACGAGCAGTACTTC. Amino acids: CASSSRIEVRYEQYF. The rearrangement links TRBV27 to TRBJ2-7; no definite D call. CDR3 size: 15 residues. The V end was cut by 4 bases, the J end by 4 bases, with 17 bases between. The germline V gene encodes CDR1 MNHEY and CDR2 SMNVEV (reference sequence).

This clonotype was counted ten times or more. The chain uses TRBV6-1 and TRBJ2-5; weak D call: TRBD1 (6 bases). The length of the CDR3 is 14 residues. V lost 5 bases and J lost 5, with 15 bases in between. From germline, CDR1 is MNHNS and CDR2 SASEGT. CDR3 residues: CASSPRGYRETQYF. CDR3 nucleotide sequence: TGTGCCAGCAGTCCCAGGGGATATAGGGAGACCCAGTACTTC.

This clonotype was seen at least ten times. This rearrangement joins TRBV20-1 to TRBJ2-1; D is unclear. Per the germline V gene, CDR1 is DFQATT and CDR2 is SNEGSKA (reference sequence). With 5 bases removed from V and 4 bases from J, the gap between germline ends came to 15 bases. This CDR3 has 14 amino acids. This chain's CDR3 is CSAAAASSYNEQFF. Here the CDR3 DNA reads TGCAGTGCTGCTGCAGCCTCATCTTACAATGAGCAGTTCTTC.

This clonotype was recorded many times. CDR3 loop: CASSDDPDVTQYF. The DNA for the CDR3 is TGTGCCAGCAGCGACGACCCCGACGTGACCCAGTACTTC. V gene TRBV9 combines with J gene TRBJ2-5, with D uncertain. Germline V gene lookup returns CDR1 SGDLS and CDR2 YYNGEE. V dropped 3 bases and J dropped 7 bases, with 13 bases sitting between them. The CDR3 is 13 amino acids. Filled out from reference TRBV9 and TRBJ2-5, the complete variable domain reads DSGVTQTPKHLITATGQRVTLRCSPRSGDLSVYWYQQSLDQGLQFLIQYYNGEERAKGNILERFSAQQFPDLHSELNLSSLELGDSALYFCASSDDPDVTQYFGPGTRLLVL.

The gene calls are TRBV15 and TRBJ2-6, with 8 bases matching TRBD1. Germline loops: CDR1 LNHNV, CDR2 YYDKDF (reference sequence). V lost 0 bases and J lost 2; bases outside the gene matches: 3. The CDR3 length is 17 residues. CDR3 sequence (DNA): TGTGCCACCAGCAGAGACCAGGGACAGGCTGGGGCCAACGTCCTGACTTTC. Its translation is CATSRDQGQAGANVLTF. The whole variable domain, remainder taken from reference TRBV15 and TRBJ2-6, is DAMVIQNPRYQVTQFGKPVTLSCSQTLNHNVMYWYQQKSSQAPKLLFHYYDKDFNNEADTPDNFQSRRPNTSFCFLDIRSPGLGDTAMYLCATSRDQGQAGANVLTFGAGSRLTVL.

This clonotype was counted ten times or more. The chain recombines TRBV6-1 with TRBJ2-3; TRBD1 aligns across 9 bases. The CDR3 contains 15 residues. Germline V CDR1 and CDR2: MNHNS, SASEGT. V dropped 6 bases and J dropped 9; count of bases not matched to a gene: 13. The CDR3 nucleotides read TGTGCCAGCAGCGCCTGGACAGGGGTGGATTACACGCAGTATTTT. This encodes CASSAWTGVDYTQYF.

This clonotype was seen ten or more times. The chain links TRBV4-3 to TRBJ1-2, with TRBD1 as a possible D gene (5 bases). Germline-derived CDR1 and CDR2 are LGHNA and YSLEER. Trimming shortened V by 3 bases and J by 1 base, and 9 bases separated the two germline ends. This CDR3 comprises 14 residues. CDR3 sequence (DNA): TGCGCCAGCAGCCACGGGGCGTTTAACTATGGCTACACCTTC. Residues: CASSHGAFNYGYTF.

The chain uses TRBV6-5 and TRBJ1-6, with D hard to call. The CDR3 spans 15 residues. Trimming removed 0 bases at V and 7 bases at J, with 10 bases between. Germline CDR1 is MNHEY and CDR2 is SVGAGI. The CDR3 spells CASSYSGRANSPLHF. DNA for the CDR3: TGTGCCAGCAGTTACTCCGGCAGAGCGAATTCACCCCTCCACTTT.

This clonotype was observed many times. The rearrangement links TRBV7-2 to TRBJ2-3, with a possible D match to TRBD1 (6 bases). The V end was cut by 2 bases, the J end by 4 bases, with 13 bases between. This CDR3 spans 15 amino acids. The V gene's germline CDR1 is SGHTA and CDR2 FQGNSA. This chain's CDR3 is CASSLWGLSADTQYF. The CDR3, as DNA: TGTGCCAGCAGCTTATGGGGGCTAAGCGCAGATACGCAGTATTTT. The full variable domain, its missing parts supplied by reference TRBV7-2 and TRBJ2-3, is GAGVSQSPSNKVTEKGKDVELRCDPISGHTALYWYRQSLGQGLEFLIYFQGNSAPDKSGLPSDRFSAERTGGSVSTLTIQRTQQEDSAVYLCASSLWGLSADTQYFGPGTRLTVL.

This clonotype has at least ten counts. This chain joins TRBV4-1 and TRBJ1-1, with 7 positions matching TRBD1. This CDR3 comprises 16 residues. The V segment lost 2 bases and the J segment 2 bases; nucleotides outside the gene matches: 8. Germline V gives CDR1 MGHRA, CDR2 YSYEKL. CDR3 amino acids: CASSQPDRAANTEAFF. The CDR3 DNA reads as TGCGCCAGCAGCCAACCAGACAGGGCGGCAAACACTGAAGCTTTCTTT.

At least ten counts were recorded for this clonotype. As DNA, the CDR3 is TGCAGCGTTGGTACGAGGGGGCAAGAGACCCAGTACTTC. Translating it yields CSVGTRGQETQYF. The rearrangement links TRBV29-1 to TRBJ2-5, with D possibly being TRBD1 (6 bases). V shed 4 bases and J shed 2 bases, with 11 bases lying between them. The CDR3 sequence is 13 residues long. Germline lookup yields CDR1 SQVTM and CDR2 ANQGSEA.

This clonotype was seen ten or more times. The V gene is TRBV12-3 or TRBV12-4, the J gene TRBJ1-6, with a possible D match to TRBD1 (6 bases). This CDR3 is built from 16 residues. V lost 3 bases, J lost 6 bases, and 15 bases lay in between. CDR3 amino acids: CASSFGRQVINSPLHF. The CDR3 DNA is TGTGCCAGCAGTTTTGGGAGACAGGTGATTAATTCACCCCTCCACTTT.

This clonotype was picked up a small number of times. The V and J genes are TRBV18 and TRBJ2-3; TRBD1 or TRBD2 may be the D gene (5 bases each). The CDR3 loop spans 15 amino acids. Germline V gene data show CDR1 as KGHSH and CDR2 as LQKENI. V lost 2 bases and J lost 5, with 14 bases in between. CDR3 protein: CASSPGHTRGDTQYF. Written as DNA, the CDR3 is TGTGCCAGCTCACCAGGGCACACGAGGGGAGATACGCAGTATTTT.

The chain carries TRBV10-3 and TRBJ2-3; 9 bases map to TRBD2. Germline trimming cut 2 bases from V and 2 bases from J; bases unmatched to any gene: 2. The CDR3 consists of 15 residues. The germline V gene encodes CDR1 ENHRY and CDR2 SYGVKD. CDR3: CAISEGTSPTDTQYF. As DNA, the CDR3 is TGTGCCATCAGTGAGGGGACTAGCCCCACAGATACGCAGTATTTT.

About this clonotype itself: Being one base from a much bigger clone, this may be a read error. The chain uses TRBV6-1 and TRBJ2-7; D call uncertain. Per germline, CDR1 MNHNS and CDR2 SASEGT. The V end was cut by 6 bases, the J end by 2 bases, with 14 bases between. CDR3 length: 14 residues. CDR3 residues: CASRTWVLTYEQYF. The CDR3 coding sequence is TGTGCCAGCAGAACTTGGGTGCTTACCTACGAGCAGTACTTC.

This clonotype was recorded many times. The CDR3 sequence: CASSLAREFTGELFF. Written as DNA, the CDR3 is TGCGCCAGCAGCTTGGCCCGGGAGTTCACCGGGGAGCTGTTTTTT. The V and J genes are TRBV5-1 and TRBJ2-2; tentatively, D is TRBD2 (6 bases). V was shortened by 0 bases and J by 4 bases, with 10 bases between the two germline ends. The CDR3 has 15 residues. The germline gives CDR1 SGHRS, CDR2 YFSETQ.

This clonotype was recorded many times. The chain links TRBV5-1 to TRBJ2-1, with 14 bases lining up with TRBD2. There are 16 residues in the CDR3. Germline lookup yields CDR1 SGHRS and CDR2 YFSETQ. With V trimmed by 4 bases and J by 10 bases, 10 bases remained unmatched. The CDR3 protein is CASSPRLAGGPREQFF. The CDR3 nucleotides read TGCGCCAGCAGCCCCAGACTAGCGGGGGGGCCCCGAGAGCAGTTCTTC.

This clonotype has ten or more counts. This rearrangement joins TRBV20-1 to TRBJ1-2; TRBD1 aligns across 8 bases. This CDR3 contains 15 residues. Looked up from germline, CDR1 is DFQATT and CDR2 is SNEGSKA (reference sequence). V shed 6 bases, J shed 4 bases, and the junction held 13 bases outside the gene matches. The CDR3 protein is CSARDLRGRVYGYTF. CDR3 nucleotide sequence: TGCAGTGCCCGGGACCTCAGGGGGCGCGTCTATGGCTACACCTTC.